The 3 T cell receptor beta chains listed next were all sequenced from one sample in a study of vaccination and CD4 T cells after COVID-19. Sequencing of the DNA from cultured CD4+ T cells was carried out with the Oncomine TCR Beta short-read assay. TCRdb reprocessed the PCR reads via MiXCR and lists one record per CDR3 protein. This repertoire shows 15,000 to 20,000 distinct CDR3 sequences, under 80% found once; its top ten account for 12%. No antigen is known for these receptors. Treatment indicated: roughly 11-day PBMC culture with coronavirus spike peptide pools or control peptides (ViraFEST assay). The sequenced material came from CD4+ T cells from blood, cultured in vitro. These receptor sequences come from a human donor who had recovered from COVID-19.

This clonotype was observed a single time. The chain couples TRBV4-2 to TRBJ2-7; maybe TRBD1 (5 bases). This CDR3 has 15 residues. In germline, CDR1 is LGHNA, CDR2 YNFKEQ. V was cut by 1 base and J by 0 bases, with 10 bases left in between. The CDR3 nucleotides read TGTGCCAGCAGCCAAGTGTGGCAGGGCTCCTACGAGCAGTACTTC. Translated: CASSQVWQGSYEQYF.

V gene TRBV11-1 combines with J gene TRBJ2-1; TRBD1 matches 9 bases. The V segment lost 7 bases and the J segment 0 bases; nucleotides outside the gene matches: 19. The CDR3 is made up of 20 amino acids. Germline CDR1 is SGHAT and CDR2 is FQDESV (reference sequence). The CDR3 sequence is CASTTRVGTGRIGSYNEQFF. The CDR3 coding sequence is TGTGCCAGCACCACCAGGGTAGGGACAGGGAGGATTGGCTCCTACAATGAGCAGTTCTTC.

This clonotype was detected a few times. The chain has TRBV10-1 and TRBJ1-1; maybe TRBD1 (5 bases). This CDR3 contains 14 residues. Germline assignment: CDR1 WNHNN and CDR2 SYGVQD (reference sequence). Deletions cut 4 bases from V and 5 bases from J, with 14 bases between. CDR3 protein: CASSAISEGTEAFF. The DNA for the CDR3 is TGCGCCAGCAGTGCGATTTCCGAGGGGACTGAAGCTTTCTTT.